This T cell receptor beta chain was documented in a study of cytomegalovirus exposure and HLA in healthy donors. Whole-study results and caveats: Several of the most significant clusters appeared linked to common viral pathogens, based on a later analysis.

PCR was performed using 60 Vbeta and 13 Jbeta primers. Produced via immunoSEQ multiplex PCR; TCRdb's table is partial and in-frame only. The sample has over 110,000 clones; 82% are singletons. A word on this clone: Its specificity is unknown.

The TCR sequence derives from a male donor in good health and CMV-seronegative. The sequencing input was PBMCs.

CDR3 in amino acids: CASSLFAGETQYF. Written as DNA, the CDR3 is TGTGCCAGCAGTTTGTTTGCCGGGGAGACCCAGTACTTC. The V gene is TRBV6-5, the J gene TRBJ2-5; no definite D call. Germline V lookup: CDR1 MNHEY, CDR2 SVGAGI. The CDR3 length is 13 residues. V was shortened by 4 bases and J by 5 bases, with 11 bases between the two germline ends.